Below, 26 T cell receptor beta chains from the same sample are listed, as sequenced in a study of control samples from healthy donors and cancer patients. Method: immunoSEQ multiplex PCR; TCRdb's copy keeps in-frame clones and lacks some. The sample holds some 58,000 clones, roughly 86% seen once. The specimen sequenced was PBMCs. The receptors derive from a woman aged 55-75 years with lung cancer.

V gene TRBV7-8 combines with J gene TRBJ2-1, with a weak D call TRBD1 (5 bases). V shed 5 bases and J shed 0 bases, with 8 bases lying between them. CDR1 is SGHVS and CDR2 is FQNEAQ in the germline V gene. The CDR3 is 14 residues long. For the CDR3, the DNA is TGTGCCAGCAGCCAGGGCCCCTCCTACAATGAGCAGTTCTTC. This gives the protein CASSQGPSYNEQFF.

J is TRBJ2-1 and V is TRBV11-2; the D is unclear. Trimming took 5 bases from V and 6 from J, leaving 14 bases between them. CDR3 size: 14 residues. Germline loops: CDR1 SGHAT, CDR2 FQNNGV. DNA of the CDR3: TGTGCCAGCAGCCCTTCCCGGGTGTCCAATGAGCAGTTCTTC. Translated: CASSPSRVSNEQFF. Together with reference TRBV11-2 and TRBJ2-1, the CDR3 gives the full variable domain: EAGVAQSPRYKIIEKRQSVAFWCNPISGHATLYWYQQILGQGPKLLIQFQNNGVVDDSQLPKDRFSAERLKGVDSTLKIQPAKLEDSAVYLCASSPSRVSNEQFFGPGTRLTVL.

The CDR3, as DNA: TGCGCCAGCAGCCAAGGGGGGAACCATGGCTACACCTTC. This encodes CASSQGGNHGYTF. The genes are TRBV4-1 and TRBJ1-2; possible D gene TRBD1, 5 bases. Germline-derived CDR1 and CDR2 are MGHRA and YSYEKL. Trimming took off 1 base at V and 6 bases at J, with 9 bases between the two ends. This CDR3 has 13 residues.

J is TRBJ2-1 and V is TRBV12-3 or TRBV12-4, with D possibly matching TRBD1 (6 bases). Trimming stripped 2 bases from V and 12 bases from J, with 8 bases between. This CDR3 contains 11 residues. The CDR3 coding sequence is TGTGCCAGCAGTTTACTAGGGGGGCAGTTCTTC. This encodes CASSLLGGQFF.

This sequence joins TRBV7-3 and TRBJ2-2, with 8 bases aligning to TRBD2. V was clipped by 5 bases and J by 7 bases; unmatched bases: 6. Germline CDR1 SGHTA, CDR2 FQGTGA. The CDR3 length is 14 residues. The CDR3 nucleotides are TGTGCCAGCAGCACGGGACTAGGGATCGGGGAGCTGTTTTTT. This encodes CASSTGLGIGELFF.

This chain joins TRBV9 and TRBJ1-3; 7 nucleotides align to TRBD1. The junction had 4 bases not matched to a gene; V was cut back by 0 bases and J by 4 bases. This CDR3 comprises 15 residues. CDR1 and CDR2 (germline): SGDLS, YYNGEE. The CDR3 reads CASSVASTGGNTIYF. CDR3 sequence (DNA): TGTGCCAGCAGCGTAGCCTCGACAGGGGGAAACACCATATATTTT.

The chain is built from TRBV5-4 and TRBJ2-1; no definite D call. CDR1 is SGHNT, CDR2 YYREEE, per germline (reference sequence). The CDR3 covers 15 residues. Trimming stripped 1 base from V and 3 bases from J, with 11 bases between. CDR3 sequence (DNA): TGTGCCAGCAGCTTGCCGCTTTCTGGCTACAATGAGCAGTTCTTC. Translation gives CASSLPLSGYNEQFF.

This chain links TRBV28 with TRBJ1-2; the match to TRBD1 covers 8 bases. Germline trimming cut 5 bases from V and 6 bases from J; bases unmatched to any gene: 8. This CDR3 region has 14 residues. Looked up from germline, CDR1 is MDHEN and CDR2 is SYDVKM. CDR3 DNA sequence: TGTGCCAGCAGTACACACCAGGGGGCAAATGGCTACACCTTC. This codes for CASSTHQGANGYTF.

This clone has a single count. The chain has TRBV27 and TRBJ1-1; maybe TRBD1 (5 bases). Germline CDR1 is MNHEY and CDR2 is SMNVEV (reference sequence). The V end was cut by 6 bases, the J end by 5 bases, with 19 bases between. This CDR3 has 15 residues. CDR3 DNA: TGTGCCAGCAGCCGACTGTCGGGAGGGGCTACTGAAGCTTTCTTT. Translated: CASSRLSGGATEAFF.

This chain connects TRBV29-1 to TRBJ2-3, with a possible D match to TRBD1 (6 bases). Germline V gene data show CDR1 as SQVTM and CDR2 as ANQGSEA. V lost 3 bases to trimming and J lost 2 bases, with 18 bases between them. The CDR3 is made up of 16 amino acids. Here the CDR3 DNA reads TGCAGCGTTGAGGGTGTATCCAGGGGCCCCACAGATACGCAGTATTTT. Translation: CSVEGVSRGPTDTQYF.

The chain is built from TRBV7-9 and TRBJ2-3; D is unclear. The CDR3 is 13 residues long. V lost 2 bases to trimming and J lost 0 bases, with 3 bases between them. Per the germline V gene, CDR1 is SEHNR and CDR2 is FQNEAQ (reference sequence). The CDR3 loop is CASSLYSTDTQYF. The CDR3 DNA is TGTGCCAGCAGCTTATACAGCACAGATACGCAGTATTTT.

V gene TRBV10-1 combines with J gene TRBJ2-2, with no clear D. The CDR3 length is 13 residues. V lost 6 bases, J lost 7 bases, and 12 bases lay in between. The V gene's germline CDR1 is WNHNN and CDR2 SYGVQD (reference sequence). CDR3 residues: CASRPTVDGELFF. The CDR3 bases are TGCGCCAGCAGACCGACGGTTGACGGGGAGCTGTTTTTT.

V gene TRBV3-1 (or the pseudogene TRBV3-2) combines with J gene TRBJ2-1, with 15 bases aligning to TRBD2. The V gene end was trimmed by 3 bases and the J gene end by 7 bases; junction bases not matched to a gene: 4. Per germline, CDR1 LGHDT and CDR2 YNNKEL (reference sequence). The CDR3 sequence is 16 residues long. The CDR3 nucleotides are TGTGCCAGCAGCCACGGGGGACTAGCGGGAGGAAATGAGCAGTTCTTC. Protein product: CASSHGGLAGGNEQFF.

A note on this clone: The junction departs from germline at one end; a sequencing error may be responsible. This chain links TRBV19 with TRBJ2-4; 10 bases match TRBD1. The CDR3 spans 13 residues. The germline gives CDR1 LNHDA, CDR2 SQIVND (reference sequence). This CDR3 reads CASSPQGQGRPHF. In DNA form, the CDR3 reads TGTGCCAGTAGTCCGCAGGGACAGGGGAGGCCGCACTTC.

The chain's CDR3 is CASSSRASSYNSPLHF. The DNA for the CDR3 is TGTGCCAGCAGCTCCAGGGCGAGCTCCTATAATTCACCCCTCCACTTT. This chain links TRBV13 with TRBJ1-6, with D possibly matching TRBD1 (5 bases). Germline-derived CDR1 and CDR2 are PRHDT and FYEKMQ (reference sequence). Trimming stripped 4 bases from V and 0 bases from J, with 10 bases between. The CDR3 has 16 amino acids.

J is TRBJ2-1 and V is TRBV12-3 or TRBV12-4, with TRBD2 identical over 10 bases. The J segment lost 7 bases and the V segment lost 10 bases, leaving 7 bases of the junction unmatched. The CDR3 has 13 residues. The CDR3 bases are TGTGCCATAAGCGGGGGGGCGAATAATGAGCAGTTCTTC. Amino acid sequence: CAISGGANNEQFF.

This clone was counted only a few times. This sequence joins TRBV28 and TRBJ2-7; D unresolved. The CDR3 consists of 13 residues. Germline lookup yields CDR1 MDHEN and CDR2 SYDVKM. V lost 7 bases and J lost 0, with 10 bases in between. CDR3 in DNA: TGTGCCAGCACGCCCCCGAGCTCCTACGAGCAGTACTTC. Translating it yields CASTPPSSYEQYF.

The V gene is TRBV18, the J gene TRBJ1-1; D is possibly TRBD1 (5 bases). The ends were cut back, 3 bases at V and 0 bases at J, with 8 bases in the middle. This CDR3 region has 14 residues. Per germline, CDR1 KGHSH and CDR2 LQKENI. CDR3 in DNA: TGTGCCAGCTCACCCAGGGAGCTGAACACTGAAGCTTTCTTT. It specifies CASSPRELNTEAFF.

The V and J genes are TRBV5-4 and TRBJ2-3; tentative D call: TRBD2 (5 bases). The CDR3 loop spans 13 amino acids. V was trimmed by 4 bases and J by 8 bases, leaving 14 bases between them. CDR1 and CDR2 (germline): SGHNT, YYREEE (reference sequence). The CDR3 loop is CASSQDYGGTQYF. CDR3 nucleotides: TGTGCCAGCAGCCAAGACTACGGCGGTACGCAGTATTTT.

The rearrangement uses TRBV30 and TRBJ2-1; 7 bases are a match to TRBD2. With 2 bases clipped from V and 14 bases from J, the junction kept 12 bases outside the gene matches. The V gene's germline CDR1 is GTSNPN and CDR2 SVGIG (reference sequence). The CDR3 runs to 13 residues. The CDR3 region is CAWSPSGPGGKFF. The CDR3 coding sequence is TGTGCCTGGAGTCCCTCGGGGCCCGGGGGGAAGTTCTTC.

This clone was seen once. The chain joins TRBV4-1 to TRBJ1-6; perhaps TRBD1 as D (5 bases). This CDR3 is 16 amino acids long. Per the germline V gene, CDR1 is MGHRA and CDR2 is YSYEKL. With 0 bases removed from V and 5 bases from J, the gap between germline ends came to 11 bases. Here the CDR3 reads CASSQDGDSDNSPLHF. The CDR3 DNA reads as TGCGCCAGCAGCCAAGATGGCGACAGTGATAATTCACCCCTCCACTTT.

The chain carries TRBV2 and TRBJ1-4; 8 bases match TRBD1. Trimming removed 6 bases from V and 8 bases from J; junction bases left unmatched: 5. Germline CDR1 and CDR2: SNHLY and FYNNEI. The CDR3 runs 13 residues. CDR3 protein: CASRWTGNEKLFF. CDR3 DNA sequence: TGTGCCAGCAGGTGGACAGGGAACGAAAAACTGTTTTTT.

This sequence joins TRBV7-3 and TRBJ1-2; weak D call: TRBD1 (5 bases). This CDR3 contains 16 residues. Trimming took off 2 bases at V and 2 bases at J, with 15 bases between the two ends. The V gene's germline CDR1 is SGHTA and CDR2 FQGTGA. CDR3 sequence reads: CASSLGPGTVNYGYTF. The CDR3 DNA follows: TGTGCCAGCAGCTTAGGCCCCGGGACTGTGAACTATGGCTACACCTTC.

The V and J genes are TRBV5-5 and TRBJ1-4, with 11 bases identical to TRBD1. After removal of 1 base from V and 5 bases from J, the junction contained 4 bases not matched to a gene. The CDR3 sequence is 16 residues long. Germline values: CDR1 SGHKS, CDR2 YYEKEE (reference sequence). CDR3 protein: CASSLPGTGGNEKLFF. Written as DNA, the CDR3 is TGTGCCAGCAGCTTGCCTGGGACAGGGGGGAATGAAAAACTGTTTTTT.

The genes are TRBV5-4 and TRBJ1-2, with D possibly being TRBD1 (6 bases). V gave up 0 bases and J gave up 7 bases, with 25 bases separating them. Germline loops: CDR1 SGHNT, CDR2 YYREEE (reference sequence). CDR3 length: 18 residues. The CDR3 coding sequence is TGTGCCAGCAGCTTGGACGGGGGCGAGGCCACAGGTCTGGGTGGCTACACCTTC. Its translation is CASSLDGGEATGLGGYTF.

The chain recombines TRBV9 with TRBJ1-1; D might be TRBD1 (5 bases). The CDR3 has 13 amino acids. The V and J ends lost 0 bases and 4 bases respectively, with 7 bases between them. Germline-derived CDR1 and CDR2 are SGDLS and YYNGEE. CDR3 sequence reads: CASSVETGTEAFF. In DNA, the CDR3 is TGTGCCAGCAGCGTAGAAACAGGCACTGAAGCTTTCTTT.